Sequencing of this T cell receptor beta chain was carried out in a study of HIV-infected patients and healthy controls. Study-level results: Donor HLA types were not determined in the study.

This clonotype was counted many times. Its specificity is not known. Alpha and beta constant-region primers primed reverse transcription of around 500 ng RNA. Separate chain-specific third strand synthesis with multiplexing indices produced the alpha and beta libraries. In TCRdb, the 5' RACE reads were re-called with MiXCR into one record per CDR3 protein. This sample has about 9,600 distinct CDR3 sequences; roughly 7.7% occur once, and the top ten carry 30% to 45%. The CDR3 is 16 residues long. Trimming removed 4 bases from V and 0 bases from J; junction bases left unmatched: 3. Germline CDR1 SGHAT, CDR2 FQNNGV. All unsorted peripheral T cells were captured because whole blood was used without fractionation.

The sample was blood, taken before antiretroviral therapy. The origin of this receptor is an adult with HIV infection. The J gene is TRBJ2-6, the V gene TRBV11-2; 7 nucleotides line up with TRBD1. This CDR3 is CASSYGQVSGANVLTF. CDR3 nucleotide sequence: TGTGCCAGCAGCTACGGACAGGTCTCTGGGGCCAACGTCCTGACTTTC.